This T cell receptor (beta chain) emerged from a study of T cells in Graves' hyperthyroidism and ophthalmopathy (dated 2019 in TCRdb). For the study in its entirety: Peripheral blood was sampled at the time of initial diagnosis, prior to any treatment. TCR V-J signatures able to tell the groups apart were searched for in a discovery cohort of about a hundred patients, of whom over 40 had Graves' ophthalmopathy and about 55 had stable Graves' hyperthyroidism. Prospective prediction of ophthalmopathy was tested in an independent validation cohort consisting of some 18 hyperthyroidism patients and 17 patients who later progressed to ophthalmopathy. The approximately 100 discovery patients were randomly split 7:3 into training and test sets. Thyroid tissue and blood T-cell repertoires from about 6 Graves' hyperthyroidism patients were also compared in the study. After blood sampling, hyperthyroidism patients were treated with methimazole at a starting dose of 30 mg daily, and ophthalmopathy patients were treated with high-dose intravenous methylprednisolone. The paper reports TCR Vbeta CDR3 sequencing of over 130 peripheral blood samples: under 45 ophthalmopathy, about 75 hyperthyroidism and roughly 17 progressor patients. General study outcomes and caveats: During validation, the model predicted progression to ophthalmopathy a median of roughly six months ahead of onset, with almost 71% sensitivity and around 73% specificity. Blood samples also contained most of the expanded thyroid clonotypes (frequency above 0.001), which suggests that blood repertoires may reflect thyroid immune responses. Ophthalmopathy was separated from stable hyperthyroidism by a 13 V-J signature model, with 85% to 90% sensitivity and 81% to 83% specificity obtained in cross-validation and 80%/75% obtained in testing. No statistical method was used to fix the sample size in advance, and group allocation was not hidden from the investigators.

Amplification of TCR beta CDR3 regions was carried out from RNA transcripts. The first round of RT-PCR for the TCR CDR3 was performed with the HTBI primer set and the Qiagen OneStep RT-PCR kit. Libraries were constructed in a second round of multiplex PCR, after which size selection and purification were carried out. Paired-end sequencing of the libraries was performed with 100 bp reads on an Illumina HiSeq2000. On the authors' methods: SOAPnuke was used to process the raw data, removing reads that contained adapters or uncalled bases, had a mean Phred below 15, or lacked an exact match to the constant primer or identifier. High-quality paired reads were merged with COPE v1.2.5, and unique nucleotide sequences were defined as clonotypes. MiTCR v1.1 was used to align the clonotypes against IMGT TRBV, TRBD and TRBJ reference segments. The analysis included only V-J combinations with a frequency above 0.0001, which together covered 99% to 99.2% of the repertoires. A TCS score was defined as the ratio of F50 (clonal expansion) to E x V (chaos), with BLOSUM62-based TCRdist applied between CDR3 peptides within each V-J. Welch's t-statistics and random forest reduced 500 to 650 V-J features to under 15, which were used in a naive Bayes classifier (R e1071). The public reads were run again by TCRdb, first through fastp at Q25 and then through MiXCR, and only productive beta chains were kept. Each record represents a unique CDR3 protein, reported with the most common genes and DNA among its rows. The V and J calls, along with clone size, are taken from TCRdb and not from the paper's own processing. The sample has about 510,000 distinct CDR3 sequences on record, around 13% of them singletons. The top ten clones comprise approximately 15% of the sample.

This clonotype was seen more than once but under ten times. It lacks a known antigen. Qualities for individual bases were not recorded, and no much larger clone is one base off. A patient counted as having stable Graves' hyperthyroidism if no progression to ophthalmopathy occurred over 18 months of follow-up. Hyperthyroidism patients were newly diagnosed, with disease duration under 2 months, and aged 18 to 65 years. The study excluded patients with uncontrolled infections, other autoimmune diseases, pregnancy or lactation. Diagnoses relied on clinical symptoms, serum thyroxine and TRAb, thyroid ultrasound and orbital computed tomography. Ficoll-Paque density gradient centrifugation was used to isolate PBMCs from approximately 10 ml of fresh peripheral blood. Total RNA was extracted with Trizol reagent, and quality was checked on an Agilent 2100 Bioanalyzer. This TCR derives from a woman aged 35 to 49 with Graves' hyperthyroidism. The sample was blood.

The CDR3 protein sequence reads: CASSSRPDSGIYEQYF. The nucleotide sequence is given as TGTGCCAGTAGTAGCCGACCGGACAGCGGCATCTACGAGCAGTACTTC. The chain joins TRBV19 to TRBJ2-7, with TRBD1 tentatively as D gene (6 bases match). V is cut by 4 bases and J by 3 bases, and the space between the germline ends is 19 bases. From its cysteine to its phenylalanine, the CDR3 spans 16 amino acids. CDR3 DNA only is kept here, 48 bases in frame from base 1. Per the germline V gene (reference sequence), LNHDA is the CDR1 and SQIVND is the CDR2.